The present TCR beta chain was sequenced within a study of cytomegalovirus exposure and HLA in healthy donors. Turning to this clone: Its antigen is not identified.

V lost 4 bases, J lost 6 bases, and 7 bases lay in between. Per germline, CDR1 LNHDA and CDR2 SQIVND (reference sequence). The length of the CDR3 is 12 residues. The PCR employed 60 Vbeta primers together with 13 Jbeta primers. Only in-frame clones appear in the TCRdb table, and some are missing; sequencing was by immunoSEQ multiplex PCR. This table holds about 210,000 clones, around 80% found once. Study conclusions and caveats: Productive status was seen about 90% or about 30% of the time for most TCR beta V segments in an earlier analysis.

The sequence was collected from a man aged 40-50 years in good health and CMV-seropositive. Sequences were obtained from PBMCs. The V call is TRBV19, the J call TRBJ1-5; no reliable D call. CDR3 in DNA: TGTGCCAGTAGTAGCTATCTTCAGCCCCAGCATTTT. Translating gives CASSSYLQPQHF. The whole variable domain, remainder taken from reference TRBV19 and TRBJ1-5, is DGGITQSPKYLFRKEGQNVTLSCEQNLNHDAMYWYRQDPGQGLRLIYYSQIVNDFQKGDIAEGYSVSREKKESFPLTVTSAQKNPTAFYLCASSSYLQPQHFGDGTRLSIL.